Below, 24 T cell receptor beta chains from the same sample are listed, as sequenced in a study of blood T cell repertoires in COVID-19. The repertoire was sequenced with immunoSEQ multiplex PCR; TCRdb's copy has only in-frame clones and lacks some. The table includes around 140,000 clones, 84% detected once. The sample comprised peripheral blood. The receptor source for this set is an older woman with acute or convalescent COVID-19.

The table lists this clone with a count of one. The CDR3 DNA sequence: TGTGCCACCAGCAGAGAACTAGCGGGAGATAATGAGCAGTTCTTC. Residues: CATSRELAGDNEQFF. The chain couples TRBV15 to TRBJ2-1; TRBD2 agrees at 11 bases. The CDR3 is 15 residues long. Looked up from germline, CDR1 is LNHNV and CDR2 is YYDKDF (reference sequence). Trimming took 0 bases from V and 7 from J; bases not matched to a gene: 2.

The rearrangement links TRBV3-1 (or the pseudogene TRBV3-2) to TRBJ2-1, with 9 bases that match TRBD2. Looked up from germline, CDR1 is LGHDT and CDR2 is YNNKEL (reference sequence). The trim removed 4 bases at V and 9 bases at J, leaving 7 bases unmatched. The CDR3 has 14 amino acids. In DNA form, the CDR3 reads TGTGCCAGCAGCCCAAATAGCGGGAGATCTGAGCAGTTCTTC. Its translation is CASSPNSGRSEQFF.

This chain links TRBV6-6 with TRBJ2-7; TRBD1 matches at 8 bases. Germline CDR1 is MNHNY and CDR2 is SVGAGI (reference sequence). The V and J ends lost 7 bases and 2 bases, in that order; junction bases with no gene match: 7. The CDR3 consists of 14 residues. Written as DNA, the CDR3 is TGTGCCAGCACCATGGGACAGGTTGCCTACGAGCAGTACTTC. The encoded protein is CASTMGQVAYEQYF.

The chain employs TRBV5-4 and TRBJ2-3; D might be TRBD1 (6 bases). Germline V lookup: CDR1 SGHNT, CDR2 YYREEE (reference sequence). V lost 4 bases to trimming and J lost 2 bases, with 11 bases between them. The CDR3 extends over 14 amino acids. The CDR3 coding sequence is TGTGCCAGCAGCGACGGGACATCCACAGATACGCAGTATTTT. Translating it yields CASSDGTSTDTQYF. Drawing the rest from reference TRBV5-4 and TRBJ2-3, the complete variable domain is ETGVTQSPTHLIKTRGQQVTLRCSSQSGHNTVSWYQQALGQGPQFIFQYYREEENGRGNFPPRFSGLQFPNYSSELNVNALELDDSALYLCASSDGTSTDTQYFGPGTRLTVL.

The genes are TRBV20-1 and TRBJ1-1; D is uncertain. From germline, CDR1 is DFQATT and CDR2 SNEGSKA (reference sequence). This CDR3 region has 10 residues. The V and J ends lost 7 bases and 3 bases respectively, with 6 bases between them. CDR3 DNA sequence: TGCAGTGTAGCGCACACTGAAGCTTTCTTT. As protein: CSVAHTEAFF.

V usage is TRBV9 and J usage is TRBJ1-3; TRBD1 aligns across 7 bases. Germline-derived CDR1 and CDR2 are SGDLS and YYNGEE. The J segment lost 2 bases and the V segment lost 3 bases, leaving 2 bases of the junction unmatched. The CDR3 consists of 14 residues. Here the CDR3 DNA reads TGTGCCAGCAGCGAGGGACAGACTGGAAACACCATATATTTT. Its translation is CASSEGQTGNTIYF.

The CDR3 nucleotides read TGTGCCAGCAGCGTAGGGGGAGACTCCTACAATGAGCAGTTCTTC. The encoded protein is CASSVGGDSYNEQFF. This chain joins TRBV9 and TRBJ2-1, with a tentative D call TRBD2 (5 bases). Germline CDR1 and CDR2: SGDLS and YYNGEE. Trimming shortened V by 0 bases and J by 0 bases, and 7 bases separated the two germline ends. CDR3 length: 15 residues.

This sequence joins TRBV6-2 or TRBV6-3 and TRBJ2-7; TRBD2 matches 11 bases. J gave up 4 bases and V 2 bases, and 1 base lay outside the gene matches. Germline V gene data show CDR1 as MNHEY and CDR2 as SVGEGT. The CDR3 length is 14 residues. Here the CDR3 DNA reads TGTGCCAGCAGTTACACTAGCGGGAGATACGAGCAGTACTTC. This codes for CASSYTSGRYEQYF.

This rearrangement joins TRBV19 to TRBJ1-2; TRBD1 matches 7 bases. The CDR3 covers 16 residues. Germline lookup yields CDR1 LNHDA and CDR2 SQIVND (reference sequence). The V gene end was trimmed by 6 bases and the J gene end by 0 bases; junction bases not matched to a gene: 10. CDR3 in DNA: TGTGCCAGTAGGGAGGGACAGCGGAGCCCTAACTATGGCTACACCTTC. This sequence encodes CASREGQRSPNYGYTF. The full variable domain, its missing parts supplied by reference TRBV19 and TRBJ1-2, is DGGITQSPKYLFRKEGQNVTLSCEQNLNHDAMYWYRQDPGQGLRLIYYSQIVNDFQKGDIAEGYSVSREKKESFPLTVTSAQKNPTAFYLCASREGQRSPNYGYTFGSGTRLTVV.

This clone was counted a few times. This chain's CDR3 is CASSPDRDNQPQHF. In DNA, the CDR3 is TGTGCCAGCAGCCCGGACAGGGACAATCAGCCCCAGCATTTT. The chain joins TRBV7-3 to TRBJ1-5; 8 nucleotides align to TRBD1. The CDR3 sequence is 14 residues long. Germline V gene data show CDR1 as SGHTA and CDR2 as FQGTGA. Losses at the gene ends were 5 bases for V and 3 bases for J; bases not matched to a gene: 3. Full variable domain (missing parts from reference TRBV7-3 and TRBJ1-5): GAGVSQTPSNKVTEKGKYVELRCDPISGHTALYWYRQSLGQGPEFLIYFQGTGAADDSGLPNDRFFAVRPEGSVSTLKIQRTERGDSAVYLCASSPDRDNQPQHFGDGTRLSIL.

The table lists this clone with a few counts. This CDR3 reads CASSQESRPYNSPLHF. The CDR3, as DNA: TGCGCCAGCAGCCAAGAGTCGAGGCCCTATAATTCACCCCTCCACTTT. This chain connects TRBV4-3 to TRBJ1-6; D unclear. Between the trimmed V and J ends, which lost 0 bases and 2 bases, there was a span of 8 bases. Looked up from germline, CDR1 is LGHNA and CDR2 is YSLEER. The CDR3 totals 16 residues.

V is TRBV7-8 and J is TRBJ2-5, with D uncertain. Between the trimmed V and J ends, which lost 4 bases and 5 bases, there was a span of 8 bases. Germline CDR1 SGHVS, CDR2 FQNEAQ. The CDR3 extends over 12 amino acids. Here the CDR3 DNA reads TGTGCCAGCAGCTCCTACGGGGAGACCCAGTACTTC. Its protein product is CASSSYGETQYF.

The J gene is TRBJ1-4, the V gene TRBV2; 7 nucleotides agree with TRBD1. This CDR3 has 14 amino acids. Trimming removed 4 bases from V and 5 bases from J; junction bases left unmatched: 4. Germline V lookup: CDR1 SNHLY, CDR2 FYNNEI. The CDR3 sequence: CASSVQGQNEKLFF. CDR3 coding DNA: TGTGCCAGCAGTGTACAGGGGCAGAATGAAAAACTGTTTTTT. The full variable domain, in which reference TRBV2 and TRBJ1-4 provide the parts outside the CDR3, is EPEVTQTPSHQVTQMGQEVILRCVPISNHLYFYWYRQILGQKVEFLVSFYNNEISEKSEIFDDQFSVERPDGSNFTLKIRSTKLEDSAMYFCASSVQGQNEKLFFGSGTQLSVL.

The V gene is TRBV9, the J gene TRBJ1-6, with no clear D. CDR1 is SGDLS and CDR2 is YYNGEE in the germline V gene. The CDR3 is 13 residues long. Deletions cut 2 bases from V and 7 bases from J, with 7 bases between. In DNA, the CDR3 is TGTGCCAGCAGCGTTCTCCAGAATTCACCCCTCCACTTT. It is translated as CASSVLQNSPLHF.

The genes are TRBV9 and TRBJ1-2; D might be TRBD1 (6 bases). This CDR3 region has 14 residues. Trimming removed 3 bases at V and 8 bases at J, with 17 bases between. Germline V CDR1 and CDR2: SGDLS, YYNGEE. CDR3 DNA sequence: TGTGCCAGCAGCGAAAATGGGGGGGCGCAGGGCTACACCTTC. Its translation: CASSENGGAQGYTF.

This CDR3 is CASGLSPGTGFNEQFF. In nucleotides, the CDR3 is TGTGCTAGTGGTTTGTCCCCCGGGACAGGTTTCAATGAGCAGTTCTTC. This chain joins TRBV12-5 and TRBJ2-1, with 8 positions matching TRBD1. This CDR3 spans 16 amino acids. V shed 2 bases, J shed 6 bases, and the junction held 9 bases outside the gene matches. Germline V gene lookup returns CDR1 LGHNT and CDR2 FRNRAP.

This clone was counted a single time. CDR3 in amino acids: CASSLTSGSSYEQYF. The CDR3 bases are TGTGCCAGCAGCCTGACTAGCGGATCCTCCTACGAGCAGTACTTC. The chain combines TRBV5-4 with TRBJ2-7, with 9 nucleotides matching TRBD2. From germline, CDR1 is SGHNT and CDR2 YYREEE (reference sequence). The CDR3 length is 15 residues. V lost 4 bases, J lost 0 bases, and 5 bases stayed unmatched. The whole variable domain, filled in from reference TRBV5-4 and TRBJ2-7, reads ETGVTQSPTHLIKTRGQQVTLRCSSQSGHNTVSWYQQALGQGPQFIFQYYREEENGRGNFPPRFSGLQFPNYSSELNVNALELDDSALYLCASSLTSGSSYEQYFGPGTRLTVT.

The rearrangement links TRBV9 to TRBJ1-1; no clear D. The V end was cut by 0 bases, the J end by 1 base, with 4 bases between. CDR1 is SGDLS and CDR2 is YYNGEE in the germline V gene. The CDR3 loop spans 13 amino acids. This chain's CDR3 is CASSVAGNTEAFF. As DNA, the CDR3 is TGTGCCAGCAGCGTAGCGGGGAACACTGAAGCTTTCTTT.

A single count supports this clone. V is TRBV3-1 (or the pseudogene TRBV3-2) and J is TRBJ2-5; 7 bases align to TRBD1. V lost 3 bases to trimming and J lost 12 bases; unmatched junction nucleotides: 4. Germline values: CDR1 LGHDT, CDR2 YNNKEL (reference sequence). This CDR3 comprises 11 residues. For the CDR3, the DNA is TGTGCCAGCAGCCAGCAGGGGGAAAAGTACTTC. Translated, it gives CASSQQGEKYF.

The chain is built from TRBV6-5 and TRBJ2-7; 11 nucleotides align to TRBD1. V lost 3 bases, J lost 6 bases, and 10 bases stayed unmatched. The CDR3 consists of 16 residues. Germline V gene data show CDR1 as MNHEY and CDR2 as SVGAGI. Here the CDR3 DNA reads TGTGCCAGCAGTTATTTCGGTCCTGGGACAGGGGGCGAGCAGTACTTC. It translates to CASSYFGPGTGGEQYF.

The V call is TRBV6-1, the J call TRBJ2-5; 7 nucleotides align to TRBD2. CDR1 and CDR2 from the germline V gene are MNHNS and SASEGT. This CDR3 region has 15 residues. With V trimmed by 2 bases and J by 5 bases, 8 bases remained unmatched. This CDR3 reads CASSELGGSQETQYF. In DNA form, the CDR3 reads TGTGCCAGCAGTGAATTGGGGGGGAGCCAGGAGACCCAGTACTTC.

This clone was observed once. This rearrangement joins TRBV7-3 to TRBJ1-1, with D uncertain. The V gene's germline CDR1 is SGHTA and CDR2 FQGTGA. Trimming cost V 1 base and J 3 bases, with 6 bases left between them. The CDR3 is 13 residues long. DNA for the CDR3: TGTGCCAGCAGCTTAAATAGCCACACTGAAGCTTTCTTT. It is translated as CASSLNSHTEAFF.

The CDR3 sequence is CASRTGTEAFF. The CDR3 DNA is TGTGCCAGCAGAACGGGGACTGAAGCTTTCTTT. The chain couples TRBV2 to TRBJ1-1; D is unresolved. The CDR3 is 11 residues long. Trimming removed 6 bases at V and 5 bases at J, with 7 bases between. Germline V lookup: CDR1 SNHLY, CDR2 FYNNEI.

By share of the sample, this clone is medium-sized. The rearrangement links TRBV2 to TRBJ1-5; no clear D gene. Germline loops: CDR1 SNHLY, CDR2 FYNNEI. The CDR3 consists of 14 residues. The V and J ends lost 2 bases and 9 bases respectively, with 14 bases between them. The CDR3 sequence: CASSERAGVGPQHF. The CDR3 nucleotides read TGTGCCAGCAGTGAAAGGGCGGGCGTTGGGCCCCAGCATTTT.